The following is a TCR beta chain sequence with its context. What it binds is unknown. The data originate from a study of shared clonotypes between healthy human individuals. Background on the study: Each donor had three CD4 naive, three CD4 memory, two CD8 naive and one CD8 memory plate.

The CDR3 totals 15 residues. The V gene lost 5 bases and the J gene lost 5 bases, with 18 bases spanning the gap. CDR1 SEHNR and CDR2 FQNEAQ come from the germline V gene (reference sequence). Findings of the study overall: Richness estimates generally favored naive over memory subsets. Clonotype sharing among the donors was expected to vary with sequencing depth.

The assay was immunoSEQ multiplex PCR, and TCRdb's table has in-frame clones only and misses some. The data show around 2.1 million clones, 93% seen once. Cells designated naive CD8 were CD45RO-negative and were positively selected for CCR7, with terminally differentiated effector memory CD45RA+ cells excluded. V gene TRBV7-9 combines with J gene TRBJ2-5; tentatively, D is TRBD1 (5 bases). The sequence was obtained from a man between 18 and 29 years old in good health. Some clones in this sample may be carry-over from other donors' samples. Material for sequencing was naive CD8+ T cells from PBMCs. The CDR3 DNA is TGTGCCAGCAGCCGTTGGAAGGGGTTGGAGGAGACCCAGTACTTC. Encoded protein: CASSRWKGLEETQYF.